The source of this T cell receptor beta chain is a study of blood T cell repertoires in COVID-19. The table came from immunoSEQ multiplex PCR; TCRdb's copy has only in-frame clones and leaves some out. Of approximately 21,000 clones listed, 90% are singletons. Germline CDR1 reads SGDLS; CDR2 reads YYNGEE. This CDR3 region has 20 residues. V lost 1 base and J lost 0; bases outside the gene matches: 14. Specimen: peripheral blood. J is TRBJ2-3 and V is TRBV9, with 10 nucleotides matching TRBD2. This receptor was obtained from a human donor in a cohort sampled during active COVID-19. CDR3 amino acids: CASSVSVRSSGGQSTDTQYF. The CDR3 region has the DNA TGTGCCAGCAGCGTAAGCGTTAGGTCTAGCGGGGGCCAGAGCACAGATACGCAGTATTTT.